The clone carrying this T cell receptor beta chain was seen just once. Its antigen is unknown. This record comes from a study of cytomegalovirus exposure and HLA in healthy donors. This CDR3 spans 14 amino acids. Deletions cut 3 bases from V and 7 bases from J, with 12 bases between. Germline CDR1 and CDR2: KGHSH and LQKENI. Primers: 60 Vbeta forward and 13 Jbeta reverse. Measured with immunoSEQ multiplex PCR; TCRdb has only the in-frame clones, and not every one. Here the sample spans about 130,000 clones, less than 80% being singletons. General observations from the study: In a later analysis, donors in an Asian-associated ancestry cluster reportedly had fewer N-insertions in productive TCRs than the cohort mean.

The sequenced material came from PBMCs. This clonotype was sampled from a man aged 40-49 years in good health and CMV-seropositive. V is TRBV18 and J is TRBJ1-4, with a tentative D call TRBD1 (5 bases). CDR3 DNA sequence: TGTGCCAGCTCACCCACCGGGGGTGCTGAAAAACTGTTTTTT. Translation gives CASSPTGGAEKLFF.